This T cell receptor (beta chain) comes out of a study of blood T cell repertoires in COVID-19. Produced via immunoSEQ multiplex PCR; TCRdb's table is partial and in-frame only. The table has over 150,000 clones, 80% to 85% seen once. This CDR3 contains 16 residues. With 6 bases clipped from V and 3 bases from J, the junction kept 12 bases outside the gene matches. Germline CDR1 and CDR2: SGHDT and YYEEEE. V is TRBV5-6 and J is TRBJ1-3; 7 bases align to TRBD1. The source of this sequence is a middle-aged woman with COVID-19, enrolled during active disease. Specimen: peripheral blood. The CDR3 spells CASTRTGRIDGNTIYF. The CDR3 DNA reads TGTGCCAGCACTCGGACAGGACGCATCGATGGAAACACCATATATTTT. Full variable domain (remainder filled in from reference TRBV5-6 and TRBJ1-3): DAGVTQSPTHLIKTRGQQVTLRCSPKSGHDTVSWYQQALGQGPQFIFQYYEEEERQRGNFPDRFSGHQFPNYSSELNVNALLLGDSALYLCASTRTGRIDGNTIYFGEGSWLTVV.